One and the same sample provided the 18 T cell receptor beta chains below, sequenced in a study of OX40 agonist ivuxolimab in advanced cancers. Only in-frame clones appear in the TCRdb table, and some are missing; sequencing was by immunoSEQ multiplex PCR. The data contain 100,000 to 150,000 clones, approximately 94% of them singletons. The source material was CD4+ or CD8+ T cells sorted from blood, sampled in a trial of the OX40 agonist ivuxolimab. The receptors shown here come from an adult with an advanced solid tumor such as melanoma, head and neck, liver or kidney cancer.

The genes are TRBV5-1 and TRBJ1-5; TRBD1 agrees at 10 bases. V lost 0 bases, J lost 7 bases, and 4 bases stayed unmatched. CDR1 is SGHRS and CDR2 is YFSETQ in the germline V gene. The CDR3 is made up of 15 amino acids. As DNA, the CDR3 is TGCGCCAGCAGCTTGGAAGGGACAGGGGAGCAGCCCCAGCATTTT. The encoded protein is CASSLEGTGEQPQHF. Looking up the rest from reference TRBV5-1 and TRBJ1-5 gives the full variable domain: KAGVTQTPRYLIKTRGQQVTLSCSPISGHRSVSWYQQTPGQGLQFLFEYFSETQRNKGNFPGRFSGRQFSNSRSEMNVSTLELGDSALYLCASSLEGTGEQPQHFGDGTRLSIL.

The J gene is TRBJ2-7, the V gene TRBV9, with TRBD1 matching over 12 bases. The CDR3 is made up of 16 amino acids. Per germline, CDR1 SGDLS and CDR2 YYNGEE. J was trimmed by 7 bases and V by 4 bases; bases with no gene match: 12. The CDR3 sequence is CASSPNVWDRGREQYF. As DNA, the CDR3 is TGTGCCAGCAGCCCTAATGTCTGGGACAGGGGGCGTGAGCAGTACTTC.

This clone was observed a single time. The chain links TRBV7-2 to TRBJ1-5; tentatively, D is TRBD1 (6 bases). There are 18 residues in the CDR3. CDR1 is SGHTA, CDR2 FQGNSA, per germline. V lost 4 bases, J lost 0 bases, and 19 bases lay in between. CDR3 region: CASSSPGAVPYSNQPQHF. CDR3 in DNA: TGTGCCAGCAGCTCCCCAGGGGCGGTCCCCTATAGCAATCAGCCCCAGCATTTT. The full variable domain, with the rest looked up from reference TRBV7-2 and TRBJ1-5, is GAGVSQSPSNKVTEKGKDVELRCDPISGHTALYWYRQSLGQGLEFLIYFQGNSAPDKSGLPSDRFSAERTGGSVSTLTIQRTQQEDSAVYLCASSSPGAVPYSNQPQHFGDGTRLSIL.

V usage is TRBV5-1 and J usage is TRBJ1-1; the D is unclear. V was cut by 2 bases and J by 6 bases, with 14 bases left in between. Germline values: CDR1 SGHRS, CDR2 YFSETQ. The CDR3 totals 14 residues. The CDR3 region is CASSFGPTGSEAFF. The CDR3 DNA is TGCGCCAGCAGCTTTGGACCTACGGGCTCTGAAGCTTTCTTT.

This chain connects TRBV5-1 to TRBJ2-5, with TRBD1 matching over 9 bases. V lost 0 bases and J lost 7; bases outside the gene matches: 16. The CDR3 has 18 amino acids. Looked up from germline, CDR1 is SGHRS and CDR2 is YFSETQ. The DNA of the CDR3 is TGCGCCAGCAGCTTGGATTCCGGGACAGGGAGCCCGGGGGGGACCCAGTACTTC. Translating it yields CASSLDSGTGSPGGTQYF.

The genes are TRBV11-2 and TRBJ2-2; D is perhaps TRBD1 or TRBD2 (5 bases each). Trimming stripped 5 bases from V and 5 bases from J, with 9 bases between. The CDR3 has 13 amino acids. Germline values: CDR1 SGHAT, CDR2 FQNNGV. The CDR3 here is CASSPGPTGELFF. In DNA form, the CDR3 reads TGTGCCAGCAGCCCGGGGCCAACCGGGGAGCTGTTTTTT.

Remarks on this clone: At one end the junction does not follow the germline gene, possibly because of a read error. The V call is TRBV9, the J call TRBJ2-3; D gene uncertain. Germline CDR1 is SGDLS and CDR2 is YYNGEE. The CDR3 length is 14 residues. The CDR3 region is CASSLGPSTDAQYF. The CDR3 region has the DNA TGTGCCAGCAGCCTTGGACCGAGCACAGATGCGCAGTATTTT.

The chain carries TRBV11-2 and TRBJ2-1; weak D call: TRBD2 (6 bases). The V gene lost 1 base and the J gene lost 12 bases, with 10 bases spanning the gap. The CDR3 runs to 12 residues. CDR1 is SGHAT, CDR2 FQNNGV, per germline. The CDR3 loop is CASSLVEGAQFF. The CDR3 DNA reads TGTGCCAGCAGCTTAGTGGAGGGTGCGCAGTTCTTC.

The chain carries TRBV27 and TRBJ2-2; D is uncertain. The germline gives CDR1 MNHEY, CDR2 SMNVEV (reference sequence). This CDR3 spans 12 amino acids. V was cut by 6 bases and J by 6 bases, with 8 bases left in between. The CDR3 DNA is TGTGCCAGCAGGCCCGTCCCCGGGGAGCTGTTTTTT. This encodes CASRPVPGELFF.

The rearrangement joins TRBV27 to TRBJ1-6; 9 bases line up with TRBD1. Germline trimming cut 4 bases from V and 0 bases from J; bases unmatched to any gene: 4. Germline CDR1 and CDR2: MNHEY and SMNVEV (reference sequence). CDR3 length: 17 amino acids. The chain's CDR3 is CASSSQTGGSYNSPLHF. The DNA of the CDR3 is TGTGCCAGCAGTTCGCAGACAGGGGGCTCCTATAATTCACCCCTCCACTTT.

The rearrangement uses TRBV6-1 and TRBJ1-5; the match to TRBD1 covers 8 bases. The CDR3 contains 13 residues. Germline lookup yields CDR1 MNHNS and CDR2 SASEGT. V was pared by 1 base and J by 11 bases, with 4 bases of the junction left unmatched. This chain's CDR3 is CASSEERQGSQHF. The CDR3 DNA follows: TGTGCCAGCAGTGAAGAGAGACAGGGGTCCCAGCATTTT.

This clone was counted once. The chain's CDR3 is CAIGKQGNYEQYF. DNA of the CDR3: TGTGCCATCGGGAAACAGGGAAACTACGAGCAGTACTTC. The chain has TRBV6-5 and TRBJ2-7, with TRBD1 as a possible D gene (6 bases). The germline CDR1 and CDR2 sequences are MNHEY and SVGAGI. CDR3 length equals 13 residues. The V end was cut by 10 bases, the J end by 3 bases, with 16 bases between.

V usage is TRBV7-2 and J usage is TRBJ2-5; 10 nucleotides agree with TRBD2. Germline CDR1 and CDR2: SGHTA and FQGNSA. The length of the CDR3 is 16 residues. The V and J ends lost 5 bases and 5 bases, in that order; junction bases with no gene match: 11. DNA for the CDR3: TGTGCCAGCAGCACCAGACTAGCGGGCCCGGCGGAGACCCAGTACTTC. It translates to CASSTRLAGPAETQYF.

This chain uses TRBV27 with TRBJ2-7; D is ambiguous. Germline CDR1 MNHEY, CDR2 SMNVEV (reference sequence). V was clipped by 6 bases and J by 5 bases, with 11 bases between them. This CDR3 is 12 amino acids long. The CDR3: CASRQTQDEQYF. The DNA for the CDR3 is TGTGCCAGCAGGCAAACCCAGGACGAGCAGTACTTC.

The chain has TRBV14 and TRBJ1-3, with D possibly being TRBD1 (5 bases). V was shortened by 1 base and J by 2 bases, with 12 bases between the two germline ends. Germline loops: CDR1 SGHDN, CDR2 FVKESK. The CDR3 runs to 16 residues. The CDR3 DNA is TGTGCCAGCAGCCAAGTCGGGGGATTCGCTGGAAACACCATATATTTT. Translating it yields CASSQVGGFAGNTIYF.

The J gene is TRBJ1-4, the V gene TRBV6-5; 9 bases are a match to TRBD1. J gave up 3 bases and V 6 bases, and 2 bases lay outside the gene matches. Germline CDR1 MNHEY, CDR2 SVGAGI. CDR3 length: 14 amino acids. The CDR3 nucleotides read TGTGCCAGCAGGTGGACAGGGGCTAATGAAAAACTGTTTTTT. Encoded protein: CASRWTGANEKLFF.

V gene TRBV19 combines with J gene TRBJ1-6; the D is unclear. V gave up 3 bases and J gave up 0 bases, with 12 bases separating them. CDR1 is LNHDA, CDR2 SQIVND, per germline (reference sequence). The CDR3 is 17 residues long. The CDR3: CASSMDGEGSYNSPLHF. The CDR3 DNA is TGTGCCAGTAGTATGGATGGGGAAGGCTCCTATAATTCACCCCTCCACTTT.

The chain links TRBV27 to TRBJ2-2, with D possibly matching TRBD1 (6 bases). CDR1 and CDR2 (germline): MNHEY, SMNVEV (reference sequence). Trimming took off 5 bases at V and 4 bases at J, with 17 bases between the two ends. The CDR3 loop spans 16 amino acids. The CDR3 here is CASSLTDRSFTGELFF. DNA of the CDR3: TGTGCCAGCAGTCTTACTGACAGGTCCTTCACCGGGGAGCTGTTTTTT.